These 21 T cell receptor beta chains originate from one sample sequenced in a study of regulatory T cells in long-lasting Graves disease. Time point given: persistent/refractory GD, antithyroid drugs over 5 years with positive TRAb. The TCR library was made from RNA extracted from PBMCs. Assembly of TCR beta libraries relied on iRepertoire HTBI primers together with Arm-PCR of CDR3 regions. TCRdb re-derived calls from the multiplex PCR reads in MiXCR, one entry per CDR3 protein. The sample includes approximately 400,000 distinct CDR3 sequences, around a quarter of them seen just once. The sequenced sample was peripheral blood mononuclear cells (PBMCs), obtained when the disease was refractory, from a patient treated with antithyroid drugs. These receptors came from a female donor with Graves disease.

This clonotype was seen only a few times. CDR3 region: CASSRGLAGGMRTDTQYF. The DNA for the CDR3 is TGTGCCAGTAGTAGGGGACTAGCGGGAGGGATGCGAACAGATACGCAGTATTTT. The rearrangement joins TRBV19 to TRBJ2-3; 16 nucleotides agree with TRBD2. The CDR3 runs to 18 residues. Per the germline V gene, CDR1 is LNHDA and CDR2 is SQIVND (reference sequence). With 4 bases clipped from V and 3 bases from J, the junction kept 7 bases outside the gene matches.

This clonotype was recorded only once. Just one base apart from a much larger clone, this may be a read error. The V call is TRBV6-2 or TRBV6-3, the J call TRBJ1-6; D not resolved. The CDR3 totals 17 residues. Germline lookup yields CDR1 MNHEY and CDR2 SVGEGT. The CDR3 nucleotides are TGTGCCAGCAGTCACTCGCAAGGAGACTCCTATAATTCACCCCTCCACTTT. Residues: CASSHSQGDSYNSPLHF.

Worth noting for this clonotype: A much larger clone differs by one base, so this may be a read error. The chain uses TRBV12-3 or TRBV12-4 and TRBJ1-2, with 7 positions matching TRBD1. V shed 5 bases, J shed 8 bases, and the junction held 17 bases outside the gene matches. This CDR3 spans 16 amino acids. The CDR3 region is CASSRGNRGSLGGYTF. CDR3 DNA sequence: TGTGCCAGCAGTCGGGGGAACAGGGGATCTTTGGGCGGCTACACCTTC.

This clonotype was seen a handful of times. This chain links TRBV20-1 with TRBJ2-5, with unresolved D. Germline assignment: CDR1 DFQATT and CDR2 SNEGSKA (reference sequence). The CDR3 totals 16 residues. Trimming stripped 5 bases from V and 0 bases from J, with 19 bases between. In DNA, the CDR3 is TGCAGTGCTCCACCTTTAGCTGCGAAGGACCAAGAGACCCAGTACTTC. It encodes CSAPPLAAKDQETQYF.

The table lists this clonotype with a count of one. The chain uses TRBV29-1 and TRBJ2-1; 12 bases align to TRBD2. There are 16 residues in the CDR3. Germline CDR1 is SQVTM and CDR2 is ANQGSEA. With 6 bases clipped from V and 3 bases from J, the junction kept 9 bases outside the gene matches. CDR3 in amino acids: CSVSWTSGTLYNEQFF. Written as DNA, the CDR3 is TGCAGCGTGTCATGGACTAGCGGGACCCTCTACAATGAGCAGTTCTTC.

The genes are TRBV7-6 and TRBJ2-7, with a possible D match to TRBD1 (6 bases). The germline V gene has CDR1 SGHVS and CDR2 FNYEAQ. Deletions cut 5 bases from V and 5 bases from J, with 22 bases between. CDR3 length: 16 residues. The CDR3 reads CASSLTEQGVLDEQYF. The DNA for the CDR3 is TGTGCCAGCAGCCTCACTGAACAGGGCGTCTTGGACGAGCAGTACTTC.

This chain uses TRBV20-1 with TRBJ2-7; 8 bases map to TRBD1. V lost 5 bases to trimming and J lost 5 bases; unmatched junction nucleotides: 11. The CDR3 is made up of 14 amino acids. From germline, CDR1 is DFQATT and CDR2 SNEGSKA (reference sequence). DNA for the CDR3: TGCAGTGCTTTCCACAGGACAGGGCGCCACGAGCAGTACTTC. Translation gives CSAFHRTGRHEQYF.

At least ten counts were recorded for this clonotype. The V and J genes are TRBV29-1 and TRBJ2-5; TRBD2 aligns across 8 bases. CDR1 and CDR2 (germline): SQVTM, ANQGSEA. CDR3 size: 14 residues. V trimming: 7 bases; J trimming: 5 bases; junction bases outside the gene matches: 12. CDR3 DNA sequence: TGCAGCGCCGTGGGTCGGGAGGGATCCGAGACCCAGTACTTC. It is translated as CSAVGREGSETQYF.

Turning to this clonotype: A much larger clone lies one base from this, so it may be a read error. V and J are TRBV5-1 and TRBJ1-1; D uncertain. The CDR3 totals 13 residues. CDR1 is SGHRS and CDR2 is YFSETQ in the germline V gene. CDR3 loop: CAGSRVDGLGAFF. DNA of the CDR3: TGCGCCGGCAGCAGAGTTGATGGACTTGGAGCTTTCTTT.

The sample holds a few counts of this clonotype. This sequence joins TRBV3-1 and TRBJ2-7; TRBD1 is a possible D gene (7 bases). V gave up 2 bases and J gave up 6 bases, with 17 bases separating them. The CDR3 sequence is 15 residues long. Germline CDR1 is LGHDT and CDR2 is YNNKEL (reference sequence). The CDR3 reads CASSQLTGRSGEQYF. Written as DNA, the CDR3 is TGTGCCAGCAGCCAATTGACAGGGAGGAGTGGCGAGCAGTACTTC.

This clonotype was seen only a few times. This chain uses TRBV7-9 with TRBJ1-1; D is possibly TRBD1 (6 bases). CDR3 length: 15 residues. Germline CDR1 reads SEHNR; CDR2 reads FQNEAQ (reference sequence). The V end lost 6 bases, the J end lost 5 bases, and 19 bases lay between the germline ends. Here the CDR3 reads CASSHKQGVKTEAFF. In DNA form, the CDR3 reads TGTGCCAGCAGTCACAAACAGGGAGTAAAAACTGAAGCTTTCTTT.

This clonotype was recorded many times. This chain joins TRBV6-5 and TRBJ2-5; D gene ambiguous. CDR1 is MNHEY and CDR2 is SVGAGI in the germline V gene. V shed 2 bases and J shed 5 bases, with 12 bases lying between them. This CDR3 is built from 14 residues. DNA for the CDR3: TGTGCCAGCAGTTACCCTGATGGATGGGAGACCCAGTACTTC. This gives the protein CASSYPDGWETQYF.

V and J are TRBV28 and TRBJ2-2, with 10 positions matching TRBD1. The V gene's germline CDR1 is MDHEN and CDR2 SYDVKM. The ends lost 3 bases at V and 6 bases at J; junction bases unmatched: 7. There are 16 residues in the CDR3. CDR3 bases: TGTGCCAGCAGTTTTCCCGGACAGGGGGAGTCCGGGGAGCTGTTTTTT. Amino acids: CASSFPGQGESGELFF.

Ten or more counts support this clonotype. The chain joins TRBV28 to TRBJ2-1; 9 bases fit TRBD2. This CDR3 has 17 amino acids. CDR1 is MDHEN, CDR2 SYDVKM, per germline. Trimming took 6 bases from V and 5 from J; bases not matched to a gene: 14. CDR3 sequence (DNA): TGTGCCAGCAGCCCCACCTTAGCGGGAGTTCAAGACAATGAGCAGTTCTTC. This encodes CASSPTLAGVQDNEQFF.

This clonotype was counted many times. The chain combines TRBV28 with TRBJ1-1, with a weak D call TRBD1 (5 bases). This CDR3 spans 16 amino acids. V gave up 8 bases and J gave up 2 bases, with 21 bases separating them. CDR1 is MDHEN and CDR2 is SYDVKM in the germline V gene. This CDR3 reads CASGYPEQVFNTEAFF. The CDR3 DNA reads as TGTGCCAGCGGGTACCCCGAACAGGTCTTCAACACTGAAGCTTTCTTT.

The CDR3 reads CSASPSGRTDTQYF. CDR3 DNA: TGCAGTGCTAGCCCCAGCGGGAGAACAGATACGCAGTATTTT. The rearrangement uses TRBV20-1 and TRBJ2-3; 8 bases line up with TRBD2. V lost 3 bases, J lost 3 bases, and 5 bases stayed unmatched. The CDR3 is 14 residues long. Germline lookup yields CDR1 DFQATT and CDR2 SNEGSKA (reference sequence).

This clonotype came up many times. The chain has TRBV28 and TRBJ2-7, with D possibly being TRBD2 (6 bases). This CDR3 region has 15 residues. Germline lookup yields CDR1 MDHEN and CDR2 SYDVKM. V lost 6 bases, J lost 3 bases, and 18 bases lay in between. The CDR3 is CASSPSPPGDYEQYF. The CDR3 DNA sequence: TGTGCCAGCAGCCCATCGCCCCCGGGGGACTACGAGCAGTACTTC.

J is TRBJ2-7 and V is TRBV5-1, with a possible D match to TRBD2 (5 bases). V dropped 3 bases and J dropped 4 bases, with 14 bases sitting between them. The V gene's germline CDR1 is SGHRS and CDR2 YFSETQ. This CDR3 contains 14 residues. The CDR3 DNA reads TGCGCCAGCAGCTCGTCAGCGGAGATTTACGAGCAGTACTTC. Its protein product is CASSSSAEIYEQYF.

This clonotype was counted ten times or more. V usage is TRBV6-5 and J usage is TRBJ1-4; D uncertain. Germline V gene data show CDR1 as MNHEY and CDR2 as SVGAGI. The V end was cut by 4 bases, the J end by 2 bases, with 8 bases between. The CDR3 is 14 amino acids. CDR3 protein: CASSFRLTNEKLFF. The CDR3 coding sequence is TGTGCCAGCAGTTTCAGGCTGACTAATGAAAAACTGTTTTTT.

This clonotype occurred a few times. The chain is built from TRBV11-2 and TRBJ2-5; 8 bases match TRBD2. The J call may not be correct, given that the DNA end is closer to TRBJ2-1. This CDR3 contains 14 residues. Per the germline V gene, CDR1 is SGHAT and CDR2 is FQNNGV. The CDR3 coding sequence is TGTGCCAGCAGCTCTACTAGCGGCTACAATGAGCAGTTCTTC. Translating it yields CASSSTSGYNEQFF.

A few counts support this clonotype. The limits of the CDR3 on the DNA are not certain, so only TCRdb's listed CDR3 is given. The V and J genes are TRBV6-5 and TRBJ2-2; the table's D call TRBD1 went unverified against the DNA. The CDR3 has 17 residues if both end residues are counted. Per the germline V gene, CDR1 is MNHEY and CDR2 is SVGAGI. The CDR3 sequence: CASSSSVGGKNTGELFF.